These T cell receptor beta chains were read from a single sample in a study of T cell repertoires in cytomegalovirus infection. The antigens these receptors bind are not known. TCRdb itself ran the reads through MiXCR, one entry per CDR3 protein. The sample consists of about 920,000 distinct CDR3 sequences, 31% of them appearing once. The sequences come from cultured CD8+ T cells from PBMCs, collected from culture after CMV antigen stimulation. The receptors shown here come from a human donor in good health (CMV status not recorded). Some clones in this sample may be carry-over from other donors' samples. Both conserved end residues are part of each CDR3. D genes are given only for firm matches. Expanded clones get a size class; other rows say once, few or many, or leave the size out.

-,TRBV9,-,TRBJ1-1,CASSVVAGNTEAFF,TGTGCCAGCAGCGTAGTTGCGGGAAACACTGAAGCTTTCTTT
TRBD2,TRBV7-2,many,TRBJ2-1,CASSFSGGGEQFF,TGTGCCAGCAGCTTCAGTGGGGGGGGTGAGCAGTTCTTC
-,TRBV7-2,many,TRBJ1-1,CASSFFTGKFEAFF,TGTGCCAGCAGCTTCTTTACAGGGAAGTTTGAAGCTTTCTTT
-,TRBV27,-,TRBJ2-1,CASVGSAYNEQFF,TGTGCCAGCGTGGGCTCAGCCTACAATGAGCAGTTCTTC
TRBD1,TRBV7-9,many,TRBJ1-2,CASSPSGQALLDRGLDYGYTF,TGTGCCAGCAGCCCTAGTGGTCAAGCCCTTTTGGACAGGGGTCTTGACTATGGCTACACCTTC
-,TRBV11-3,-,TRBJ2-5,CASSLGQVLETQYF,TGTGCCAGCAGCTTAGGTCAGGTTTTGGAGACCCAGTACTTC
-,TRBV6-5,-,TRBJ2-3,CASSYSWATDTQYF,TGTGCCAGCAGTTACTCATGGGCCACAGATACGCAGTATTTT
TRBD2,TRBV6-1,many,TRBJ2-5,CASSEVLAGSQETQYF,TGTGCCAGCAGTGAAGTTCTAGCGGGGTCCCAAGAGACCCAGTACTTC
-,TRBV4-1,-,TRBJ1-1,CASSQVAAINTEAFF,TGTGCCAGCAGCCAAGTTGCGGCAATAAACACTGAAGCTTTCTTT
-,TRBV12-5,-,TRBJ2-2,CASASLMGTGELFF,TGTGCTAGTGCATCGCTAATGGGAACCGGGGAGCTGTTTTTT
TRBD2,TRBV6-8,-,TRBJ2-5,CASSSIAGAFQEIQYF,TGTGCCAGCAGCTCCATAGCGGGGGCCTTCCAAGAGATCCAGTACTTC
-,TRBV7-9,few,TRBJ1-1,CASSKGTLNTEAFF,TGTGCCAGCAGCAAGGGGACATTGAACACTGAAGCTTTCTTT
-,TRBV4-3,few,TRBJ1-1,CASSRTRDLNTEAFF,TGCGCCAGCAGCCGGACACGAGATTTGAACACTGAAGCTTTCTTT
-,TRBV7-9,few,TRBJ2-1,CASSYTDEQFF,TGTGCCAGCAGTTACACCGATGAGCAGTTCTTC
-,TRBV7-6,-,TRBJ2-6,CASSWDSSGTNVLTF,TGTGCCAGCAGCTGGGATAGCTCTGGGACCAACGTCCTGACTTTC
-,TRBV25-1,once,TRBJ1-1,CASSPLGRRAFF,TGTGCCAGCAGCCCCCTGGGCAGGAGAGCTTTCTTT
-,TRBV6-2/TRBV6-3,-,TRBJ1-6,CASRSTGTQDSPLHF,TGTGCCAGCAGATCGACCGGGACACAGGATTCACCCCTCCACTTT
-,TRBV4-1,-,TRBJ1-2,CTSSQGPLGDFYTF,TGCACCAGCAGCCAAGGGCCCCTCGGGGATTTCTACACCTTC
TRBD1,TRBV27,-,TRBJ2-7,CASSRGDREYF,TGTGCCAGCAGCCGGGGGGACAGGGAGTACTTC
-,TRBV27,few,TRBJ1-1,CVSSGGSTEAFF,TGTGTCAGCAGTGGTGGTAGCACTGAAGCTTTCTTT
-,TRBV18,-,TRBJ2-5,CASSHLRGPTQETQYF,TGTGCCAGCTCACACCTCCGGGGGCCCACCCAAGAGACCCAGTACTTC
-,TRBV19,few,TRBJ2-1,CASLGRGLGNEQFF,TGTGCCAGTCTAGGCCGTGGGCTGGGGAATGAGCAGTTCTTC
-,TRBV7-3,-,TRBJ2-5,CASKAGVRETQYF,TGTGCCAGCAAAGCAGGGGTCCGGGAGACCCAGTACTTC
-,TRBV6-6,few,TRBJ2-1,CASSFEYEQFF,TGTGCCAGCAGTTTCGAGTATGAGCAGTTCTTC
-,TRBV10-3,-,TRBJ1-1,CAISGSTGNTEAFF,TGTGCCATCAGTGGTAGCACCGGGAACACTGAAGCTTTCTTT
-,TRBV7-9,-,TRBJ1-1,CASSLAPPNTEAFF,TGTGCCAGCAGCTTAGCCCCCCCCAACACTGAAGCTTTCTTT
-,TRBV11-2,-,TRBJ2-7,CASSSTRNEQYF,TGTGCCAGCAGCTCCACCAGAAACGAGCAGTACTTC
-,TRBV9,-,TRBJ2-6,CASGFSGANVLTF,TGTGCCAGCGGATTCTCTGGGGCCAACGTCCTGACTTTC
-,TRBV4-1,few,TRBJ1-1,CASSRKDGDSEAFF,TGCGCCAGCAGCCGCAAAGACGGAGATTCTGAAGCTTTCTTT
TRBD1,TRBV4-1,few,TRBJ1-2,CASSLKTGGYYGYTF,TGCGCCAGCAGCCTTAAGACAGGGGGATACTATGGCTACACCTTC
-,TRBV7-9,-,TRBJ1-1,CASRRTDEAFF,TGTGCCAGCAGACGGACAGATGAAGCTTTCTTT
TRBD1,TRBV7-8,many,TRBJ1-5,CASSFSFRDSRNQPQHF,TGTGCCAGCAGCTTTTCATTCCGGGACAGTAGGAATCAGCCCCAGCATTTT
-,TRBV27,few,TRBJ2-1,CASSPFGGGEIEQFF,TGTGCCAGCAGTCCCTTTGGGGGGGGCGAGATTGAGCAGTTCTTC
TRBD1,TRBV7-9,-,TRBJ2-6,CASSPRTGKIAGANVLTF,TGTGCCAGCAGCCCTCGGACAGGGAAGATAGCTGGGGCCAACGTCCTGACTTTC
TRBD2,TRBV18,once,TRBJ2-5,CASSPNRRTSNYETQYF,TGTGCCAGCTCACCAAACAGGAGGACTAGCAATTACGAGACCCAGTACTTC
-,TRBV12-3/TRBV12-4,-,TRBJ1-6,CASSLAIGAALHF,TGTGCCAGCAGTTTAGCGATCGGGGCAGCCCTCCACTTT
-,TRBV6-1,few,TRBJ1-1,CASIVGLSTEAFF,TGTGCCAGCATCGTGGGGCTTAGCACTGAAGCTTTCTTT
-,TRBV7-6,-,TRBJ2-5,CASSLIGGGQETQYF,TGTGCCAGCAGCTTAATAGGGGGTGGACAAGAGACCCAGTACTTC
TRBD1,TRBV5-5,few,TRBJ1-1,CASSLAGTGAFF,TGTGCCAGCAGCTTGGCCGGGACAGGAGCTTTCTTT
-,TRBV19,-,TRBJ1-5,CASSTRGLNQPQHF,TGTGCCAGTAGTACCAGGGGCCTGAATCAGCCCCAGCATTTT
-,TRBV28,-,TRBJ1-4,CATLRGGTRPNEKLFF,TGTGCCACACTACGAGGGGGGACGCGACCTAATGAAAAACTGTTTTTT
-,TRBV2,-,TRBJ2-3,CATVGFTSDTQYF,TGTGCCACCGTCGGTTTTACCTCAGATACGCAGTATTTT
-,TRBV27,few,TRBJ2-7,CASSYFRGSSYEQYF,TGTGCCAGCAGTTACTTCCGGGGCTCATCCTACGAGCAGTACTTC
-,TRBV7-2,-,TRBJ2-7,CASSYSYEQHF,TGTGCCAGCAGCTACAGCTACGAGCAGCACTTC
-,TRBV12-3/TRBV12-4,-,TRBJ1-3,CASSFIVIERQPISGNTIYF,TGTGCCAGCAGTTTTATTGTAATTGAGAGACAGCCGATCTCTGGAAACACCATATATTTT
-,TRBV6-1,-,TRBJ1-5,CASSFEGEYSNQPQHF,TGTGCCAGCAGCTTTGAGGGGGAGTATAGCAATCAGCCCCAGCATTTT
-,TRBV6-5,-,TRBJ1-2,CASGSGIGYTF,TGTGCCAGCGGCTCAGGGATTGGCTACACCTTC
-,TRBV27,-,TRBJ2-1,CASSESRVNEQFF,TGTGCCAGCAGTGAATCCAGGGTCAACGAGCAGTTCTTC
-,TRBV20-1,-,TRBJ2-3,CSARDRGYLTDTQYF,TGCAGTGCTAGAGATCGGGGGTACCTCACAGATACGCAGTATTTT
-,TRBV15,few,TRBJ1-4,CATSSSTQGQNEKLFF,TGTGCCACCAGCAGCTCAACACAGGGCCAGAATGAAAAACTGTTTTTT
-,TRBV27,many,TRBJ1-2,CASGFMPDRRYGYTF,TGTGCCAGCGGATTCATGCCCGACAGGCGCTATGGCTACACCTTC
-,TRBV7-8,-,TRBJ2-2,CASSFGAAGTGELFF,TGTGCCAGCAGCTTTGGGGCCGCGGGCACCGGGGAGCTGTTTTTT
-,TRBV13,few,TRBJ2-7,CASSRTTHEQYF,TGTGCCAGCAGCCGAACTACCCACGAGCAGTACTTC
TRBD2,TRBV10-3,-,TRBJ2-3,CAISESPGLAKDTQYF,TGTGCCATCAGTGAATCACCGGGACTAGCGAAAGATACGCAGTATTTT
-,TRBV6-8,-,TRBJ2-7,CASSYSSKTYEQYF,TGTGCCAGCAGTTACTCCAGCAAAACCTACGAGCAGTACTTC
TRBD1,TRBV5-5,few,TRBJ2-7,CASSHGQGAHEQYF,TGTGCCAGCAGCCATGGACAGGGGGCCCACGAGCAGTACTTC
-,TRBV10-3,-,TRBJ2-5,CAISESYPETQYF,TGTGCCATCAGTGAGTCGTACCCAGAGACCCAGTACTTC
TRBD1,TRBV27,-,TRBJ2-7,CASSLTGTAIYEQYF,TGTGCCAGCAGTTTAACCGGGACAGCGATCTACGAGCAGTACTTC
-,TRBV6-5,-,TRBJ1-2,CASTPRLGSNYGYTF,TGTGCCAGCACCCCTCGGCTGGGATCTAACTATGGCTACACCTTC